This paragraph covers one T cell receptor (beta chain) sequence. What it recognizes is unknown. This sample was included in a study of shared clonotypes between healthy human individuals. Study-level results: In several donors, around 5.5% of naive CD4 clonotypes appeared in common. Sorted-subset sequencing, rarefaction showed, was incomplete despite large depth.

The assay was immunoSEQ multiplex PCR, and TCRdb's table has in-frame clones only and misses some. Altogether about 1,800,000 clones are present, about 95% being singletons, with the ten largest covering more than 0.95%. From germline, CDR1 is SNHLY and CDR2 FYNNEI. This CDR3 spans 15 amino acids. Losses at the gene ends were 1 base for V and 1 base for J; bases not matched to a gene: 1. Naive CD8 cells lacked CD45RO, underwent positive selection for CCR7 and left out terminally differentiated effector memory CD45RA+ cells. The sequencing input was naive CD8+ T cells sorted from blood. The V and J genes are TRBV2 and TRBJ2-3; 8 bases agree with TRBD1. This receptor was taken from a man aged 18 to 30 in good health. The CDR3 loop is CASSEEDRGTDTQYF. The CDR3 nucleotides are TGTGCCAGCAGTGAAGAGGACAGGGGCACAGATACGCAGTATTTT.